The 4 T cell receptor beta chains below come from one sample, sequenced in a study of T cell responses to AZD1222 COVID-19 vaccine. TCRdb's copy holds only in-frame clones and misses some; the assay was immunoSEQ multiplex PCR. The table records some 150,000 clones, about 91% of them present only once. Sequenced material: peripheral blood, taken on day 0 of MenACWY control vaccination. Receptors originate from an adult in good health.

The V and J genes are TRBV10-3 and TRBJ2-3; 11 positions agree with TRBD2. The germline V gene encodes CDR1 ENHRY and CDR2 SYGVKD. The CDR3 is 15 residues long. The ends lost 6 bases at V and 4 bases at J; junction bases unmatched: 6. CDR3 region: CAIRGTSGSSDTQYF. In DNA, the CDR3 is TGTGCCATCAGGGGTACTAGCGGGAGTTCAGATACGCAGTATTTT.

The chain has TRBV23-1 and TRBJ1-6; maybe TRBD1 (5 bases). TRBV23-1 has ORF status, its function being uncertain. V gave up 0 bases and J gave up 7 bases, with 22 bases separating them. The length of the CDR3 is 19 residues. CDR3 protein: CASSQSGTNGLFWNSPLHF. In DNA form, the CDR3 reads TGCGCCAGCAGTCAATCGGGGACCAACGGACTATTTTGGAATTCACCCCTCCACTTT.

J is TRBJ2-3 and V is TRBV28; possible D gene TRBD1, 6 bases. V was cut by 6 bases and J by 0 bases, with 10 bases left in between. Germline V gene data show CDR1 as MDHEN and CDR2 as SYDVKM. The CDR3 is made up of 14 amino acids. CDR3 protein: CASSLTGSTDTQYF. CDR3 nucleotides: TGTGCCAGCAGCTTAACAGGGAGCACAGATACGCAGTATTTT.

This clone was counted only a few times. V and J are TRBV19 and TRBJ2-1, with D uncertain. The CDR3 totals 11 residues. Germline CDR1 LNHDA, CDR2 SQIVND (reference sequence). With 4 bases removed from V and 4 bases from J, the gap between germline ends came to 2 bases. CDR3 protein: CASSKYNEQFF. CDR3 sequence (DNA): TGTGCCAGTAGTAAATACAATGAGCAGTTCTTC.